A selection of T cell receptor beta chains follows, all from one sample in a study of shared clonotypes between healthy human individuals. Profiling relied on immunoSEQ multiplex PCR, and the TCRdb table lists in-frame clones only, not all of them. The table has some 630,000 clones, around 96% seen once. Sequenced sample: naive CD8+ T cells sorted from blood. These TCRs come from a woman aged 30 to 39 in good health. Both conserved end residues are part of each CDR3. D genes are given only for firm matches. Part of the rows lack a size; the others show once, few, many or a class for expanded clones.

-	TRBJ2-5	-	TRBV4-2	TGTGCCAGCAGCCCAGAGTTCCTCCTACAAGAGACCCAGTACTTC	CASSPEFLLQETQYF
TRBD2	TRBJ2-7	-	TRBV5-1	TGCGCCAGCAGCGAATACGGGACTACCTACGAGCAGTACTTC	CASSEYGTTYEQYF
-	TRBJ1-6	-	TRBV5-8	TGTGCCAGCAGCTTGGTTACCCTCCACTTT	CASSLVTLHF
TRBD1	TRBJ2-6	-	TRBV11-3	TGTGCCAGCAGCCCGGGACAGGGACAAGCTGGGGCCAACGTCCTGACTTTC	CASSPGQGQAGANVLTF
-	TRBJ2-5	-	TRBV30	TGTGCCTCTGACCTCAGGTCAGGGCAAGAGACCCAGTACTTC	CASDLRSGQETQYF
-	TRBJ2-2	-	TRBV5-5	TGTGCCAGCAGCTTGGCATCGGGGGAGCTGTTTTTT	CASSLASGELFF
TRBD2	TRBJ2-2	-	TRBV4-1	TGCGCCAGCAGCCAACGGCTAGCGGGAGTGTACACCGGGGAGCTGTTTTTT	CASSQRLAGVYTGELFF
TRBD1	TRBJ2-5	-	TRBV2	TGTGCCAGCACAGGACAGGAAGAGACCCAGTACTTC	CASTGQEETQYF
-	TRBJ1-4	-	TRBV30	TGTGCCTGGAGTGTCGCCGGCGAAAAACTGTTTTTT	CAWSVAGEKLFF
-	TRBJ1-3	-	TRBV15	TGTGCCACCAGCAGCGGGGAACCTGGAAACACCATATATTTT	CATSSGEPGNTIYF
-	TRBJ1-1	-	TRBV27	TGTGCCAGCAGTCCGAGTTGGGGCCTTGAAGCTTTCTTT	CASSPSWGLEAFF
TRBD2	TRBJ2-7	-	TRBV28	TGTGCCAGCAGCGACGTAGCGGGAGGGCGTCCCTCCTACGAGCAGTACTTC	CASSDVAGGRPSYEQYF
-	TRBJ2-7	-	TRBV13	TGTGCCAGCAGCTCGCGGACAGAATTCTACGAGCAGTACTTC	CASSSRTEFYEQYF
-	TRBJ1-6	-	TRBV27	TGTGCCAGCAGTCCGGGACGCGGAATCTCACCCCTCCACTTT	CASSPGRGISPLHF
-	TRBJ2-7	-	TRBV6-5	TGTGCCAGCAGTTACTCGGTGGGGACCGCCTCTTACGAGCAGTACTTC	CASSYSVGTASYEQYF
-	TRBJ1-2	few	TRBV16	TGTGCCAGCAGCCCCGACGTGGGGGAGAATGGCTACACCTTC	CASSPDVGENGYTF